The source of this T cell receptor beta chain is a study of blood T cell repertoires in COVID-19. The overall study: The samples span acute and convalescent COVID-19 from the United States, Italy and Spain. The cDNA or gDNA used as material had been derived from T cells, B-cell-depleted T cells, or PBMCs.

Study processing details: It was from reference gene primer amplification that nucleated cell counts were estimated. Method: immunoSEQ multiplex PCR; TCRdb's copy keeps in-frame clones and lacks some. The V and J calls and clone size were taken over from that table, and D and trimming were inferred from the DNA. The table shows approximately 140,000 clones, with roughly 90% occurring only once. The origin of this receptor is a woman in her twenties or thirties with acute COVID-19. Input material: PBMCs or T cells enriched from blood (not recorded which).

The CDR3 here is CASSQNRASTDTQYF. The DNA for the CDR3 is TGTGCCAGCAGCCAAAACAGAGCTAGCACAGATACGCAGTATTTT. The genes are TRBV3-1 (or the pseudogene TRBV3-2) and TRBJ2-3; D gene unclear. The CDR3 sequence is 15 residues long. Trimming pared 2 bases from V and 0 bases from J, leaving 9 bases between. Germline lookup yields CDR1 LGHDT and CDR2 YNNKEL (reference sequence).